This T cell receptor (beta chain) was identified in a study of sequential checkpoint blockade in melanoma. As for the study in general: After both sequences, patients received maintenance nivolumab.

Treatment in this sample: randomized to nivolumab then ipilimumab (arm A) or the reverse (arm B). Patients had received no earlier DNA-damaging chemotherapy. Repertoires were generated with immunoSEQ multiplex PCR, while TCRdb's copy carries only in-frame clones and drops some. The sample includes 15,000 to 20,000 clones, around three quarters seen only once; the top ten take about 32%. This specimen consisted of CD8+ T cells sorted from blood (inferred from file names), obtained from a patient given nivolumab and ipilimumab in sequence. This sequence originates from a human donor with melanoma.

In DNA form, the CDR3 reads TGTGCCAGCTTTCATCCGGGACAGACTACATACGAGCAGTACTTC. Its protein is CASFHPGQTTYEQYF. The rearrangement uses TRBV28 and TRBJ2-7, with 7 bases lining up with TRBD1. Germline V CDR1 and CDR2: MDHEN, SYDVKM. The CDR3 is made up of 15 amino acids. J was trimmed by 4 bases and V by 8 bases; bases with no gene match: 14.